This TCR beta chain was sequenced in a study of blood T cell repertoires in COVID-19. Study summary: Sample material is recorded as cDNA or gDNA derived from T cells, B-cell-depleted T cells, or PBMCs.

Clones were sequenced by immunoSEQ multiplex PCR, and TCRdb holds only the in-frame ones, with some missing. The sample includes about 300,000 clones, roughly 86% seen only once; the top ten take roughly 9%. V was clipped by 5 bases and J by 0 bases, with 12 bases between them. CDR1 SGHTA and CDR2 FQGTGA come from the germline V gene. The CDR3 sequence is 15 residues long. The specimen sequenced was peripheral blood. The chain carries TRBV7-3 and TRBJ2-3; a weak D match, TRBD2 (6 bases). The TCR comes from a young man with active or convalescent COVID-19. The CDR3 nucleotides read TGTGCCAGCAGCCCAGGGAGCGGGAGCACAGATACGCAGTATTTT. Encoded protein: CASSPGSGSTDTQYF.